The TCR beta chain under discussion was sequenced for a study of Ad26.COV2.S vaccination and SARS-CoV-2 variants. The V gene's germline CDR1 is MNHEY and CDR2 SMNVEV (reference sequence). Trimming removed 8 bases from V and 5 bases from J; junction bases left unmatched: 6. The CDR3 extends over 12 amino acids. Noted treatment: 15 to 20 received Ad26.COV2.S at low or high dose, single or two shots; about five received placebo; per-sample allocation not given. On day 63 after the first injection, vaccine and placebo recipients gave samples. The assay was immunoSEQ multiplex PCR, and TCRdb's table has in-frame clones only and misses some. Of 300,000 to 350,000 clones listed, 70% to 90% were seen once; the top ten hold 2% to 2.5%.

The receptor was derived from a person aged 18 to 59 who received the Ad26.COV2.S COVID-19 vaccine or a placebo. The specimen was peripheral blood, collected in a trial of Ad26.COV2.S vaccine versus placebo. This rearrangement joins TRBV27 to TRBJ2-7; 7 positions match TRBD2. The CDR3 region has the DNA TGTGCCAGCTCCTCTAGCGGTGACGAGCAGTACTTC. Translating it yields CASSSSGDEQYF.